The 10 T cell receptor beta chains below come from one sample, sequenced in a study of vaccination and CD4 T cells after COVID-19. Documented time point: late sampling 161 to 241 days after vaccination in a few convalescent patients. This sample's treatment: approximately nine-day PBMC culture with coronavirus spike peptide pools or control peptides (ViraFEST assay). An Oncomine TCR Beta short-read assay was used to sequence the DNA from cultured CD4+ T cells. TCRdb reanalysed the PCR reads using MiXCR and keeps one entry per CDR3 protein. The sample lists around 27,000 distinct CDR3 sequences, over 25% seen once, with under 8.5% in the top ten. No antigens are known for them. This specimen consisted of CD4+ T cells from blood, cultured in vitro, obtained about 7 months after SARS-CoV-2 vaccination. Receptors originate from a human donor who had recovered from COVID-19.

By sample share, this clonotype is medium-sized. The rearrangement links TRBV15 to TRBJ2-7, with no clear D. Germline-derived CDR1 and CDR2 are LNHNV and YYDKDF (reference sequence). V was pared by 0 bases and J by 6 bases, with 9 bases between. The CDR3 sequence is 13 residues long. CDR3 region: CATSRDIVREQYF. In nucleotides, the CDR3 is TGTGCCACCAGCAGAGACATTGTACGCGAGCAGTACTTC.

This chain uses TRBV25-1 with TRBJ2-7; D is undetermined. CDR3 length equals 14 residues. Germline CDR1 and CDR2: MGHDK and SYGVNS. V was shortened by 6 bases and J by 1 base, with 13 bases between the two germline ends. As DNA, the CDR3 is TGTGCCAGCAGGCCCACGGGCCCATCCTACGAGCAGTACTTC. Protein product: CASRPTGPSYEQYF.

The chain carries TRBV20-1 and TRBJ1-5; D is perhaps TRBD1 (5 bases). CDR1 is DFQATT, CDR2 SNEGSKA, per germline (reference sequence). V dropped 6 bases and J dropped 6 bases, with 12 bases sitting between them. The CDR3 length is 12 residues. For the CDR3, the DNA is TGCAGTGCCGCCCCCGGGGGTCAGCCCCAGCATTTT. This gives the protein CSAAPGGQPQHF.

This rearrangement joins TRBV2 to TRBJ2-7, with TRBD1 matching over 9 bases. Germline V lookup: CDR1 SNHLY, CDR2 FYNNEI. The CDR3 loop spans 14 amino acids. After removal of 4 bases from V and 7 bases from J, the junction contained 8 bases not matched to a gene. CDR3 in DNA: TGTGCCAGCAGTGCGAGGACAGGGGAATTTGAGCAGTACTTC. Protein: CASSARTGEFEQYF.

This chain joins TRBV7-9 and TRBJ2-3; 7 nucleotides match TRBD2. V gave up 1 base and J gave up 3 bases; unmatched junction bases: 1. The V gene's germline CDR1 is SEHNR and CDR2 FQNEAQ (reference sequence). This CDR3 spans 14 amino acids. The DNA for the CDR3 is TGTGCCAGCAGCTTAGGTAGCGGGACAGATACGCAGTATTTT. The encoded protein is CASSLGSGTDTQYF.

There are a few counts of this clonotype. The CDR3 here is CASSPARQANYGYTF. CDR3 nucleotides: TGTGCCAGCAGTCCCGCCCGACAGGCTAACTATGGCTACACCTTC. The rearrangement joins TRBV27 to TRBJ1-2, with D possibly being TRBD1 (6 bases). The germline gives CDR1 MNHEY, CDR2 SMNVEV (reference sequence). CDR3 length: 15 amino acids. The V end lost 5 bases, the J end lost 0 bases, and 13 bases lay between the germline ends.

This clonotype appeared many times. This chain uses TRBV6-1 with TRBJ1-6; D gene unclear. The CDR3 is 13 residues long. Germline loops: CDR1 MNHNS, CDR2 SASEGT. Trimming pared 6 bases from V and 9 bases from J, leaving 12 bases between. CDR3 nucleotides: TGTGCCAGCAGGCCCCGGGGTGGTTCACCCCTCCACTTT. This codes for CASRPRGGSPLHF.

This clonotype is termed medium-sized. The chain carries TRBV28 and TRBJ2-1, with TRBD1 identical over 10 bases. Germline values: CDR1 MDHEN, CDR2 SYDVKM. The ends lost 9 bases at V and 6 bases at J; junction bases unmatched: 8. This CDR3 region has 14 residues. The DNA of the CDR3 is TGTGCCAGTGGCTCCCGGGACAGGGGCAATGAGCAGTTCTTC. Its translation: CASGSRDRGNEQFF.

V is TRBV5-4 and J is TRBJ1-2; TRBD1 is a possible D gene (5 bases). The V end was cut by 4 bases, the J end by 2 bases, with 18 bases between. The length of the CDR3 is 16 residues. Germline-derived CDR1 and CDR2 are SGHNT and YYREEE (reference sequence). The CDR3: CASSLPNPGANYGYTF. As DNA, the CDR3 is TGTGCCAGCAGCCTACCGAACCCCGGGGCAAACTATGGCTACACCTTC.

This clonotype was counted between two and nine times. The V and J genes are TRBV25-1 and TRBJ2-5, with D possibly TRBD2 on 5 matching bases. The CDR3 runs 14 residues. The germline V gene encodes CDR1 MGHDK and CDR2 SYGVNS. Between the trimmed V and J ends, which lost 2 bases and 2 bases, there was a span of 9 bases. CDR3: CASSELGIQETQYF. CDR3 DNA sequence: TGTGCCAGCAGTGAACTCGGGATTCAAGAGACCCAGTACTTC.